This T cell receptor (beta chain) stems from a study of T cell repertoires in cytomegalovirus infection. Germline V gene sequence: CDR1 SNHLY, CDR2 FYNNEI. V lost 4 bases and J lost 9; bases outside the gene matches: 5. This CDR3 spans 14 amino acids. TCRdb used MiXCR to reprocess the reads, holding one entry per CDR3 protein. Of roughly 500,000 distinct CDR3 sequences listed, roughly 10% are singletons. This chain links TRBV2 with TRBJ1-6; 8 bases are shared with TRBD1. Sequenced material: PBMCs. The clonotype originates from a human donor in good health (CMV status not recorded). Some clones in this sample may be carry-over from other donors' samples. The CDR3 here is CASSGQGMTSPLHF. CDR3 in DNA: TGTGCCAGCAGTGGACAGGGGATGACTTCACCCCTCCACTTT.